Below, 6 T cell receptor beta chains from the same sample are listed, as sequenced in a study of control samples from healthy donors and cancer patients (dated by TCRdb to about 2020). Libraries came from the immunoSEQ multiplex PCR assay. The immuneACCESS repertoire file appears here via TCRdb, limited to in-frame rearrangements. These files lack a portion of the clones; in checked studies, under half of the deficit traces to unresolved V genes, and the cause of the others is not known. The sample includes some 76,000 clones, with approximately 91% observed a single time. The ten largest account for over 9% of the sample. Material: PBMCs. The receptors here all came from a woman between 50 and 59 years old with colorectal cancer.

The genes are TRBV18 and TRBJ1-2, with TRBD1 matching over 10 bases. V lost 0 bases, J lost 4 bases, and 5 bases stayed unmatched. Germline CDR1 and CDR2: KGHSH and LQKENI. The CDR3 is made up of 16 amino acids. Here the CDR3 DNA reads TGTGCCAGCTCACCACCGGCGACAGGGGGCTCCTATGGCTACACCTTC. As protein: CASSPPATGGSYGYTF.

The chain carries TRBV19 and TRBJ1-2, with D maybe TRBD1 (6 bases). Germline V CDR1 and CDR2: LNHDA, SQIVND (reference sequence). The V end was cut by 7 bases, the J end by 4 bases, with 13 bases between. This CDR3 has 13 amino acids. The CDR3 is CASTPGVVYGYTF. The CDR3 DNA is TGTGCCAGTACCCCAGGGGTGGTCTATGGCTACACCTTC. Combining the CDR3 with reference TRBV19 and TRBJ1-2 gives the whole variable domain DGGITQSPKYLFRKEGQNVTLSCEQNLNHDAMYWYRQDPGQGLRLIYYSQIVNDFQKGDIAEGYSVSREKKESFPLTVTSAQKNPTAFYLCASTPGVVYGYTFGSGTRLTVV.

This clone has only a few counts. The CDR3, as DNA: TGTGCCAGCAGTCCCCGGCGGGGGACGGCGGTAAGAAACATTCAGTACTTC. It yields the protein CASSPRRGTAVRNIQYF. V and J are TRBV28 and TRBJ2-4; TRBD2 aligns across 7 bases. CDR1 is MDHEN, CDR2 SYDVKM, per germline. J gave up 6 bases and V 5 bases, and 16 bases lay outside the gene matches. This CDR3 region has 17 residues.

The chain links TRBV24-1 to TRBJ2-3, with 8 bases identical to TRBD1. The CDR3 contains 14 residues. Per the germline V gene, CDR1 is KGHDR and CDR2 is SFDVKD. V shed 2 bases and J 9 bases; nucleotides not matched to a gene: 6. CDR3 nucleotide sequence: TGTGCCACCAGTGATTCCAGGGGGCAGAGGACGCAGTATTTT. Translated: CATSDSRGQRTQYF.

The chain has TRBV19 and TRBJ1-2, with 7 bases fitting TRBD1. The CDR3 runs to 15 residues. V dropped 1 base and J dropped 7; count of bases not matched to a gene: 9. CDR1 is LNHDA, CDR2 SQIVND, per germline (reference sequence). The CDR3 DNA sequence: TGTGCCAGTAGTATAGCCGGACAGGCGCGGGGTGGCTACACCTTC. This codes for CASSIAGQARGGYTF.

The gene calls are TRBV16 and TRBJ2-3; TRBD2 aligns across 9 bases. CDR3 length: 16 residues. Trimming at V came to 1 base and at J to 11 bases, leaving 13 bases not matched to a gene. The germline gives CDR1 KGHSY, CDR2 FQNENV. The CDR3 loop reads CASSQFPPSGDLRQYF. CDR3 coding DNA: TGTGCCAGCAGCCAATTTCCCCCTAGCGGGGACCTAAGGCAGTATTTT.